This TCR beta chain stems from a study of T cell changes during pregnancy in multiple sclerosis. The method was immunoSEQ multiplex PCR; TCRdb's version includes in-frame clones alone and lacks a portion of them. The table shows 93,000 or so clones, with approximately 90% occurring only once. This CDR3 region has 16 residues. The V gene is TRBV21-1, the J gene TRBJ1-1; the table gives TRBD1 as D, unverified against the DNA. TRBV21-1 is given as a pseudogene. The source is a female donor with multiple sclerosis, enrolled in a pregnancy study. The sequenced sample was peripheral blood, obtained before pregnancy. The CDR3 DNA follows: TGTGCCAGCAGCCCCCAACCGGGGACACAGGGCACTGAAGCTTTCTTT. Its protein product is CASSPQPGTQGTEAFF.